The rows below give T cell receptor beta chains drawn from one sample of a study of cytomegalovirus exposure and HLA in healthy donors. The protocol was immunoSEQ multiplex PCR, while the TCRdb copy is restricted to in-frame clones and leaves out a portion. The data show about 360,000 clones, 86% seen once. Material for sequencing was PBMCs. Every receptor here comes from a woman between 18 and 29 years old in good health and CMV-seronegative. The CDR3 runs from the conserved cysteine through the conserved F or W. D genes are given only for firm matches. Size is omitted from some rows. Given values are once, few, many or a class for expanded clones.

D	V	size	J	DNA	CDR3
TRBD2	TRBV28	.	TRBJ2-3	TGTGCCAGCAGTTTAAGCGGGAGCGCAGATACGCAGTATTTT	CASSLSGSADTQYF
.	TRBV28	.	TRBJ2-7	TGTGCCAGCAGTCCTAGAGATGGGGTCGGGGGTCCTTCGTACGAGCAGTACTTC	CASSPRDGVGGPSYEQYF
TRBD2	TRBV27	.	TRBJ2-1	TGTGCCAGCAGTTTACTCTCTAGCGGGAGTATCGCCGATGAGCAGTTCTTC	CASSLLSSGSIADEQFF
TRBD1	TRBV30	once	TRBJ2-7	TGTGCCTGGGAAGGGACAGGGGGCGGGTACGAGCAGTACTTC	CAWEGTGGGYEQYF
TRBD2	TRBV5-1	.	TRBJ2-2	TGCGCCAGCAGACGGGGGACTAGCGGGGCCGATACCGGGGAGCTGTTTTTT	CASRRGTSGADTGELFF
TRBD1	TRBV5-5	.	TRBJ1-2	TGTGCCAGCAGCTTCCGGGACAGGGAGTTTTTTAACTATGGCTACACCTTC	CASSFRDREFFNYGYTF
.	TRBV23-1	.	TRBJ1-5	TGCGCCACCCCCGGACAGAGCAATCAGCCCCAGCATTTT	CATPGQSNQPQHF
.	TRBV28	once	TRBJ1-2	TGTGCCAGCAGTTTAAGGCCAAGGGGGGGCTATGGCTACACCTTC	CASSLRPRGGYGYTF
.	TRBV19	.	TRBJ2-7	TGTGCCGCCGGAGCAGGGCGGACAGAGAGCTCCTACGAGCAGTACTTC	CAAGAGRTESSYEQYF
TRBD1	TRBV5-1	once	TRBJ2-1	TGCGCCAGCAGCTTGGCCTCCGGGACAGGCTACAATGAGCAGTTCTTC	CASSLASGTGYNEQFF
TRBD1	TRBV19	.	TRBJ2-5	TGTGCCAGTAGTAATACAGGGGTGGAGACCCAGTACTTC	CASSNTGVETQYF
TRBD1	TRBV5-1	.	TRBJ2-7	TGCGCCAGCAGCTTGGGCCCTACAGGGGCCTACGAGCAGTACTTC	CASSLGPTGAYEQYF
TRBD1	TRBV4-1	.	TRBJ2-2	TGCGCCAGCAGCCGCGGTAGCGACAGGGGCCGAAACACCGGGGAGCTGTTTTTT	CASSRGSDRGRNTGELFF
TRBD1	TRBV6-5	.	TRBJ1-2	TGTGCCAGCAGTTTACAGGGGGCGATGGGAGGCTACACCTTC	CASSLQGAMGGYTF
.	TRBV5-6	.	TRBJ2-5	TGTGCCAGCAGCTTGTTATCGGCCCGGGTGGCCCAGTACTTC	CASSLLSARVAQYF
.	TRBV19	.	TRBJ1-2	TGTGCCAGTAGCAGAAGAGGAGACTATGGCTACACCTTC	CASSRRGDYGYTF
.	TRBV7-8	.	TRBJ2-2	TGTGCCAGCAGCTCCAGAGGGAGGATAGATCTGGGCGGGGAGCTGTTTTTT	CASSSRGRIDLGGELFF